This TCR beta chain was sequenced during a study of T cells in Graves' hyperthyroidism and ophthalmopathy. The CDR3 length is 14 residues. CDR1 is ENHRY and CDR2 is SYGVKD in the germline V gene. Study-wide findings and caveats: The model anticipated ophthalmopathy a median approximately six months pre-onset.

TCR beta CDR3 region amplification was performed from RNA transcripts. An initial round of RT-PCR targeting the TCR CDR3 relied on the HTBI primer set. Using its own MiXCR run on the multiplex PCR reads, TCRdb lists one record per CDR3 protein. The sample has hundreds of thousands of distinct CDR3 sequences, about 45% seen once. Worth noting for this clonotype: The antigen is unknown. A read error may produce the germline difference seen at one junction end.

This clonotype was obtained from an adult man with Graves' disease, either hyperthyroidism or ophthalmopathy (not recorded which). The chain is built from TRBV10-3 and TRBJ2-7, with D perhaps TRBD2 (5 bases). The sample consisted of peripheral blood or thyroid tissue (not recorded which). The CDR3 loop is CASSLVAPSYEQYF. Here the CDR3 DNA reads TGTGCCAGCAGTTTGGTAGCGCCTTCCTACGAGCAGTACTTC.